This T cell receptor (beta chain) appears in the sequencing data of a study of cytomegalovirus exposure and HLA in healthy donors. Study results and caveats: Most TCR sequences proved rare, with some public TCRs found in many donors.

The CDR3 totals 14 residues. V lost 4 bases and J 7 bases, leaving 16 bases between the germline ends. Germline V gene data show CDR1 as SGHAT and CDR2 as FQNNGV. Points on this clone: Its antigen is not known.

Profiled with immunoSEQ multiplex PCR; TCRdb holds only in-frame clones, not every one. The table includes approximately 280,000 clones, about 86% detected once. V usage is TRBV11-2 and J usage is TRBJ1-1, with D perhaps TRBD1 (6 bases). Sequences were obtained from PBMCs. The sequence came from a woman between 18 and 30 years old in good health and CMV-seronegative. CDR3 sequence (DNA): TGTGCCAGCAGCTCCCGCGGGGGGCGGAGTGAAGCTTTCTTT. Protein product: CASSSRGGRSEAFF. The full variable domain, its missing parts supplied by reference TRBV11-2 and TRBJ1-1, is EAGVAQSPRYKIIEKRQSVAFWCNPISGHATLYWYQQILGQGPKLLIQFQNNGVVDDSQLPKDRFSAERLKGVDSTLKIQPAKLEDSAVYLCASSSRGGRSEAFFGQGTRLTVV.